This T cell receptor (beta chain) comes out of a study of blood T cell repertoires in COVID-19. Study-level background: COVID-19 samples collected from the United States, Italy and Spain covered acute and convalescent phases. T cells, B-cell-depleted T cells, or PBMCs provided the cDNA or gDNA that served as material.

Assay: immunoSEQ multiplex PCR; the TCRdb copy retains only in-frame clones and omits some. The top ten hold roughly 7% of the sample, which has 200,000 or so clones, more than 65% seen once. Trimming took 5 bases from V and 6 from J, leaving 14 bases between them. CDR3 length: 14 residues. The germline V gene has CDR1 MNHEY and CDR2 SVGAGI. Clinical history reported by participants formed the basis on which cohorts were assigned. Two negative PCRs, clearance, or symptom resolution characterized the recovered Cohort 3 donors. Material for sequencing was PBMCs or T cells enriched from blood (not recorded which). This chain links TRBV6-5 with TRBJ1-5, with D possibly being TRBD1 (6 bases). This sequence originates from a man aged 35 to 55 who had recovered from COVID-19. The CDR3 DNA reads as TGTGCCAGCAGTCGGACAGATAAACGTCAGCCCCAGCATTTT. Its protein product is CASSRTDKRQPQHF.